Below, 18 T cell receptor beta chains from the same sample are listed, as sequenced in a study of identical twins. One entry per CDR3 protein results from TCRdb running MiXCR on the 5' RACE reads. The table shows about 470,000 distinct CDR3 sequences, with approximately 24% occurring only once. Another study also made use of these data, one on T cells expressing NK-cell markers.

The material sequenced was CD4+ T cells sorted from blood. The receptors were gathered from a woman aged 18-30 years in good health.

This clonotype was found a few times. Compared with germline, one end of the junction differs, possibly owing to a read error. The CDR3 here is CSAAEGPGANVLTF. CDR3 DNA: TGCAGTGCTGCGGAGGGGCCGGGGGCCAACGTTCTGACTTTC. This chain uses TRBV20-1 with TRBJ2-6, with D possibly being TRBD1 or TRBD2 (6 bases each). This CDR3 region has 14 residues. CDR1 and CDR2 from the germline V gene are DFQATT and SNEGSKA (reference sequence).

The chain has TRBV5-1 and TRBJ1-1, with D uncertain. The germline V and J ends were trimmed by 2 bases and 1 base, with 9 bases remaining between them. Germline values: CDR1 SGHRS, CDR2 YFSETQ. The CDR3 consists of 14 residues. The CDR3 loop reads CASSFEGRNTEAFF. In DNA form, the CDR3 reads TGCGCCAGCAGCTTCGAGGGTCGGAACACTGAAGCTTTCTTT.

The chain is built from TRBV3-1 and TRBJ2-3; D call uncertain. Deletions cut 0 bases from V and 0 bases from J, with 7 bases between. The CDR3 loop spans 15 amino acids. The germline CDR1 and CDR2 sequences are LGHDT and YNNKEL (reference sequence). The CDR3 DNA reads as TGTGCCAGCAGCCAAGACGAGTATAGCACAGATACGCAGTATTTT. It is translated as CASSQDEYSTDTQYF.

The rearrangement uses TRBV5-1 and TRBJ1-1; D is perhaps TRBD1 (5 bases). The V gene's germline CDR1 is SGHRS and CDR2 YFSETQ. The CDR3 length is 14 residues. V lost 0 bases and J lost 8, with 14 bases in between. The CDR3 is CASSLEAYGGEAFF. CDR3 DNA sequence: TGCGCCAGCAGCTTGGAAGCTTACGGGGGAGAAGCTTTCTTT.

The CDR3 DNA reads as TGTGCCAGCAGTTACGGCAGGGTTAACGGCTACACCTTC. Amino acids: CASSYGRVNGYTF. The J gene is TRBJ1-2, the V gene TRBV6-5; D is perhaps TRBD1 (5 bases). V lost 2 bases and J lost 8, with 12 bases in between. Looked up from germline, CDR1 is MNHEY and CDR2 is SVGAGI. This CDR3 region has 13 residues.

This chain links TRBV11-2 with TRBJ2-2, with D tentatively TRBD2 (6 bases). Germline-derived CDR1 and CDR2 are SGHAT and FQNNGV. With 5 bases removed from V and 3 bases from J, the gap between germline ends came to 16 bases. The CDR3 consists of 16 residues. The CDR3, as DNA: TGTGCCAGCAGCCCGTTGGCGGGAAGGGACACCGGGGAGCTGTTTTTT. It translates to CASSPLAGRDTGELFF.

This clonotype was counted a few times. This chain links TRBV6-1 with TRBJ1-2; D ambiguous. CDR3 length: 14 amino acids. Germline CDR1 MNHNS, CDR2 SASEGT. With 2 bases removed from V and 7 bases from J, the gap between germline ends came to 14 bases. The CDR3 DNA is TGTGCCAGCAGTGAACTGGGGAGTTCAGGTGGCTACACCTTC. It encodes CASSELGSSGGYTF.

J is TRBJ2-7 and V is TRBV6-7; D call uncertain. Being an ORF, TRBV6-7 has a function that is uncertain. Trimming pared 2 bases from V and 4 bases from J, leaving 15 bases between. CDR3 size: 15 residues. The CDR3 sequence is CASSYPPGLSYEQYF. CDR3 in DNA: TGTGCCAGCAGTTACCCCCCGGGTCTATCATACGAGCAGTACTTC.

This clonotype showed up many times. Here the CDR3 reads CSASDYGYTF. The CDR3 DNA follows: TGCAGTGCTAGCGACTATGGCTACACCTTC. The rearrangement joins TRBV20-1 to TRBJ1-2; D gene uncertain. Germline values: CDR1 DFQATT, CDR2 SNEGSKA (reference sequence). The CDR3 has 10 residues. Trimming removed 3 bases from V and 3 bases from J, with 2 bases in between.

This clonotype has just a few counts. The chain employs TRBV3-1 and TRBJ1-6; D might be TRBD1 (5 bases). CDR1 and CDR2 from the germline V gene are LGHDT and YNNKEL (reference sequence). This CDR3 has 13 residues. The V gene lost 0 bases and the J gene lost 11 bases, with 8 bases spanning the gap. The CDR3 reads CASSQEVGAPLHF. The CDR3 DNA sequence: TGTGCCAGCAGCCAAGAGGTGGGGGCACCCCTCCACTTT.

The V call is TRBV4-3, the J call TRBJ2-2; D is uncertain. Germline loops: CDR1 LGHNA, CDR2 YSLEER. Trimming cost V 3 bases and J 2 bases, with 4 bases left between them. The length of the CDR3 is 13 residues. CDR3 bases: TGCGCCAGCAGCCAGCCTAACACCGGGGAGCTGTTTTTT. It encodes CASSQPNTGELFF.

The V call is TRBV5-1, the J call TRBJ2-3; TRBD1 might be the D (6 bases). Germline loops: CDR1 SGHRS, CDR2 YFSETQ. CDR3 length equals 14 residues. V was trimmed by 3 bases and J by 4 bases, leaving 12 bases between them. The CDR3 loop is CASSSPSGADTQYF. CDR3 sequence (DNA): TGCGCCAGCAGCTCCCCTTCAGGGGCAGATACGCAGTATTTT. The full variable domain, in which reference TRBV5-1 and TRBJ2-3 provide the parts outside the CDR3, is KAGVTQTPRYLIKTRGQQVTLSCSPISGHRSVSWYQQTPGQGLQFLFEYFSETQRNKGNFPGRFSGRQFSNSRSEMNVSTLELGDSALYLCASSSPSGADTQYFGPGTRLTVL.

V and J are TRBV27 and TRBJ2-1, with 7 bases aligning to TRBD2. The CDR3 contains 16 residues. The trim removed 6 bases at V and 0 bases at J, leaving 8 bases unmatched. The germline V gene encodes CDR1 MNHEY and CDR2 SMNVEV (reference sequence). Here the CDR3 DNA reads TGTGCCAGCAGGGGCCTTGGCGGGAGCTCCTACAATGAGCAGTTCTTC. This codes for CASRGLGGSSYNEQFF.

This rearrangement joins TRBV4-3 to TRBJ2-7; 11 nucleotides line up with TRBD2. V was clipped by 2 bases and J by 4 bases; unmatched bases: 4. The CDR3 loop spans 15 amino acids. Per the germline V gene, CDR1 is LGHNA and CDR2 is YSLEER. The CDR3 DNA reads TGCGCCAGCAGCCAACTTCCTAGCGGGAGGTACGAGCAGTACTTC. It encodes CASSQLPSGRYEQYF.

V and J are TRBV5-4 and TRBJ1-1; 9 bases are a match to TRBD1. The ends lost 0 bases at V and 5 bases at J; junction bases unmatched: 5. This CDR3 has 15 residues. Germline V gives CDR1 SGHNT, CDR2 YYREEE (reference sequence). The CDR3 protein is CASSLADRGGTEAFF. The CDR3 bases are TGTGCCAGCAGCTTGGCGGACAGGGGAGGGACTGAAGCTTTCTTT.

This clonotype was counted a few times. This rearrangement joins TRBV4-3 to TRBJ2-7, with TRBD2 matching 10 bases. Germline CDR1 and CDR2: LGHNA and YSLEER. J was trimmed by 1 base and V by 0 bases; bases with no gene match: 9. The CDR3 loop spans 18 amino acids. CDR3 in DNA: TGCGCCAGCAGCCAAGATAGGGCTAGCGGGAGTTGGTCCTACGAGCAGTACTTC. It encodes CASSQDRASGSWSYEQYF.

The chain's CDR3 is CASSFHRDRGLIGELFF. The CDR3 nucleotides are TGTGCCAGCAGTTTTCACCGGGACAGGGGGCTCATCGGGGAGCTGTTTTTT. The V gene is TRBV6-2 or TRBV6-3, the J gene TRBJ2-2; 12 bases map to TRBD1. The CDR3 totals 17 residues. Germline CDR1 MNHEY, CDR2 SVGEGT. The junction had 10 bases not matched to a gene; V was cut back by 4 bases and J by 7 bases.

The CDR3 DNA is TGTGCCAGCAGTGAAGGGCTAGCGGGGACGAGCTCCTACAATGAGCAGTTCTTC. This sequence encodes CASSEGLAGTSSYNEQFF. The rearrangement uses TRBV25-1 and TRBJ2-1; 9 bases match TRBD2. Germline values: CDR1 MGHDK, CDR2 SYGVNS. Trimming took 2 bases from V and 0 from J; bases not matched to a gene: 8. This CDR3 has 18 residues.